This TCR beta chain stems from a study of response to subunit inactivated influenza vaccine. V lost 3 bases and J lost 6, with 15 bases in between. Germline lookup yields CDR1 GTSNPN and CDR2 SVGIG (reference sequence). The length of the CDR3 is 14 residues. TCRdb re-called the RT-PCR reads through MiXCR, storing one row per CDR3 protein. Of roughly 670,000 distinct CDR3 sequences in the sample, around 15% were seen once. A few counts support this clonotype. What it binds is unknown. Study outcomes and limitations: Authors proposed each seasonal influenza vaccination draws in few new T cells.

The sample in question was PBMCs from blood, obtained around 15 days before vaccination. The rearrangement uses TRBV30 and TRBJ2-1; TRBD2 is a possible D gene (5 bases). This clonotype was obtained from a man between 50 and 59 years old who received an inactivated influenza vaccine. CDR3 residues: CAWSHRSGFNEQFF. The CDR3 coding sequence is TGTGCCTGGAGCCATCGATCGGGGTTCAATGAGCAGTTCTTC.